This T cell receptor beta chain originates from a study of blood T cell repertoires in COVID-19 (dated by TCRdb to the early 2020s). Regarding the research as a whole: The collaborator samples originated in the United States, Italy and Spain and spanned the acute and convalescent phases of COVID-19. The material from the prospective study consisted of cDNA or gDNA derived from T cells, B-cell-depleted T cells, or PBMCs. Deeply sampled blood TCRbeta repertoires from subjects exposed to, actively infected with, or recovered from COVID-19 were included in the dataset. A freely available public database, intended as a resource for researchers studying the immune response to SARS-CoV-2, is where the repertoires were released. Samples came from the ongoing ImmuneRACE study (first 160 participants) plus 1,254 subjects from 6 global collaborators. Nearly every sample came with metadata listing a de-identified subject ID, COVID-19 status, age in years and sex. Where available, HLA class I and class II types were obtained from metadata supplied by the sample provider rather than from assay-based typing. Findings and caveats that apply to the study as a whole: Clinical and demographic metadata were provided uncurated, with the amount varying by source and participant.

Remarks on this clone: The clone's antigen remains unknown. Nothing much larger sits one base from this clone, and base qualities are not available.

TCRbeta CDR3 regions were amplified from genomic DNA using the immunoSEQ Assay, a bias-controlled multiplex PCR. In the original analysis: Within the assay, amplification of reference gene primers was used to estimate how many nucleated cells each sample contained. To quantify the absolute abundance of each unique TCRbeta CDR3 rearrangement, sequence reads were collapsed and filtered. For each sample, productive Simpson clonality was calculated as the square root of Simpson's diversity index over productive rearrangements. TCRdb mirrors the immuneACCESS table, restricted to in-frame sequences. Some clones are absent from its copies; in checked studies, under half trace to an unresolved V gene, and the reason for the others is unknown. The D gene and trimming were derived from the DNA, and the V and J assignments and clone size from that table. Counted in this sample were about 170,000 clones; 75% to 90% of them appeared once. The ten largest clones capture over 3% of the sample.

The CDR3 has 13 amino acids, counting the end cysteine and phenylalanine. The CDR3 DNA has 39 bases and is translated from base 1. From a lookup of the germline V gene (reference sequence), CDR1 and CDR2 are LNHDA and SQIVND. V loses 7 bases, J loses 2 bases, and the germline ends lie 11 bases apart. Each collaborating institution followed its own protocols to collect whole blood in K2EDTA tubes. For TCRbeta analysis, collaborators shipped samples in one of three forms: frozen whole blood, isolated PBMCs, or DNA extracted from either of those sample types. The TCR sequence derives from a human donor with acute or convalescent COVID-19. The donor label of this sample is uncertain. Recombination linked TRBV19 to TRBJ1-2; the D gene is unclear. Sequenced: peripheral blood. The DNA sequence is as follows: TGTGCCAGTAAGCCGCCGGAGAACTATGGCTACACCTTC. It codes for CASKPPENYGYTF.